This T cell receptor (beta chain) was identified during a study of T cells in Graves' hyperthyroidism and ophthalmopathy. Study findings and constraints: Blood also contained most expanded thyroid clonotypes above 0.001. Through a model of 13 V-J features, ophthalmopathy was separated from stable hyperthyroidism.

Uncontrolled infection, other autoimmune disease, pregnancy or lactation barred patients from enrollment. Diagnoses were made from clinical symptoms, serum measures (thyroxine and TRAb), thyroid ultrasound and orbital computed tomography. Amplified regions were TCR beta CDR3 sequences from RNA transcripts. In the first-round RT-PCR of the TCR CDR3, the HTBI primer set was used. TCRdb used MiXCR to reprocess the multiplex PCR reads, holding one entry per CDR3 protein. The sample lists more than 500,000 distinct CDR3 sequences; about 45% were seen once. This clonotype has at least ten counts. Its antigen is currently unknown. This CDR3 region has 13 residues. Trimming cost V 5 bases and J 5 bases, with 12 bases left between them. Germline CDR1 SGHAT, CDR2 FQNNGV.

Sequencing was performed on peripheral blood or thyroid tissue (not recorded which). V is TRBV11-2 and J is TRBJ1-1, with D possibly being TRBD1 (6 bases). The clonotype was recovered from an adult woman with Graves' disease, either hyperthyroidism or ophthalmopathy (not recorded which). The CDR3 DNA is TGTGCCAGCAGCCGACAGGTTGGGACTGAAGCTTTCTTT. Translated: CASSRQVGTEAFF.